A single sample gave rise to the 9 T cell receptor beta chains below, sequenced in a study of beta chain features in type 1 diabetes. Sequenced material consisted of expressed TCRB transcripts (all of the isolated RNA was reverse transcribed). Data came from immunoSEQ multiplex PCR; TCRdb stores just in-frame clones and leaves some out. This table has about 150,000 clones, over 7.5% appearing once. Sample: central memory CD4+ T cells from blood. These receptors all come from a man between 18 and 35 years old in good health.

This clone was detected only a few times. This chain joins TRBV2 and TRBJ1-1; TRBD1 matches at 8 bases. CDR3 length: 12 residues. The V gene's germline CDR1 is SNHLY and CDR2 FYNNEI. The V and J ends lost 7 bases and 7 bases, in that order; junction bases with no gene match: 5. Here the CDR3 DNA reads TGTGCCAGCACCGGGGACAGGTTTGAAGCTTTCTTT. This sequence encodes CASTGDRFEAFF.

The chain links TRBV7-2 to TRBJ2-7, with TRBD2 matching 9 bases. This CDR3 is built from 15 residues. CDR1 and CDR2 (germline): SGHTA, FQGNSA. The junction had 3 bases not matched to a gene; V was cut back by 1 base and J by 2 bases. CDR3 region: CASSLDASGTYEQYF. CDR3 DNA: TGTGCCAGCAGCTTAGACGCTAGCGGGACCTACGAGCAGTACTTC.

The chain recombines TRBV13 with TRBJ1-1; D may be TRBD1 (5 bases). The germline V and J ends were trimmed by 0 bases and 4 bases, with 12 bases remaining between them. Per the germline V gene, CDR1 is PRHDT and CDR2 is FYEKMQ (reference sequence). The CDR3 totals 15 residues. The CDR3 here is CASSLGTDGITEAFF. CDR3 DNA: TGTGCCAGCAGCTTAGGGACAGATGGTATCACTGAAGCTTTCTTT.

This clone was seen at least ten times. The V and J genes are TRBV29-1 and TRBJ2-5; D remains ambiguous. There are 11 residues in the CDR3. Trimming left V 6 bases short and J 2 bases short, with 7 bases between. Germline assignment: CDR1 SQVTM and CDR2 ANQGSEA. CDR3 residues: CSVGEQETQYF. The CDR3 DNA reads TGCAGCGTCGGAGAACAAGAGACCCAGTACTTC.

This chain joins TRBV29-1 and TRBJ2-7; TRBD2 is a possible D gene (6 bases). The germline V and J ends were trimmed by 4 bases and 6 bases, with 16 bases remaining between them. The CDR3 has 13 residues. The V gene's germline CDR1 is SQVTM and CDR2 ANQGSEA. The chain's CDR3 is CSVGGTGGGEQYF. For the CDR3, the DNA is TGCAGCGTTGGTGGGACTGGAGGCGGCGAGCAGTACTTC.

The rearrangement links TRBV6-5 to TRBJ1-3; no clear D. Trimming removed 6 bases at V and 4 bases at J, with 16 bases between. CDR1 is MNHEY and CDR2 is SVGAGI in the germline V gene. The CDR3 extends over 15 amino acids. This chain's CDR3 is CASRINREVGNTIYF. The CDR3 DNA is TGTGCCAGCAGAATAAACCGGGAAGTCGGAAACACCATATATTTT.

This clone occurred a few times. This chain joins TRBV6-1 and TRBJ1-1; D may be TRBD1 (6 bases). The CDR3 is 13 amino acids. The germline gives CDR1 MNHNS, CDR2 SASEGT. Trimming cost V 8 bases and J 1 base, with 11 bases left between them. CDR3 amino acids: CASSGQTNTEAFF. The CDR3 region has the DNA TGTGCCAGCTCCGGACAGACGAACACTGAAGCTTTCTTT.

This clone was seen a few times. This chain joins TRBV6-5 and TRBJ2-2, with a weak D call TRBD1 (6 bases). CDR1 is MNHEY and CDR2 is SVGAGI in the germline V gene. The CDR3 length is 14 residues. V dropped 5 bases and J dropped 4 bases, with 11 bases sitting between them. CDR3 protein: CASSPGQTTGELFF. The CDR3 region has the DNA TGTGCCAGCAGTCCAGGACAGACCACCGGGGAGCTGTTTTTT.

This clone appeared a few times. The J gene is TRBJ2-1, the V gene TRBV10-3, with D perhaps matching TRBD1 (6 bases). V was clipped by 10 bases and J by 5 bases, with 21 bases between them. Germline V gene lookup returns CDR1 ENHRY and CDR2 SYGVKD. This CDR3 has 15 amino acids. The CDR3 protein is CATNLHRDTHNEQFF. For the CDR3, the DNA is TGTGCCACAAACCTACACAGGGACACCCACAATGAGCAGTTCTTC.